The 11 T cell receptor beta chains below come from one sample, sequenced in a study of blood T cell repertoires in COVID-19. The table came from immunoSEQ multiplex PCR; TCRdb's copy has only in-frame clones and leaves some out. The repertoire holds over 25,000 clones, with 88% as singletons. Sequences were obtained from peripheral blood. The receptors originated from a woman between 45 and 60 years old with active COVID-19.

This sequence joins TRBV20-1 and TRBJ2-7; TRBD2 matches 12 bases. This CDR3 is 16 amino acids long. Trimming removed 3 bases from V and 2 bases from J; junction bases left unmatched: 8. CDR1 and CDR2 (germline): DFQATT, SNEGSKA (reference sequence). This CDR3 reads CSASGASGRDPYEQYF. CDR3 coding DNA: TGCAGTGCTAGTGGGGCTAGCGGGAGGGATCCCTACGAGCAGTACTTC.

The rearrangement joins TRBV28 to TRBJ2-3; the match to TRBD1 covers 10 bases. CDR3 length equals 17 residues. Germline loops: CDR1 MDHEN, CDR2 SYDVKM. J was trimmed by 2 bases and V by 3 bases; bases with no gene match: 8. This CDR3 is CASSFLGQGTFTDTQYF. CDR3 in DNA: TGTGCCAGCAGTTTTCTGGGACAGGGGACTTTCACAGATACGCAGTATTTT.

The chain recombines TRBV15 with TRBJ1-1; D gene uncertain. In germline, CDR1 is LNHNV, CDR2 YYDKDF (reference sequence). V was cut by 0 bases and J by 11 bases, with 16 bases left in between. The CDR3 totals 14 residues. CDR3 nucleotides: TGTGCCACCAGCAGAGATGGGGTAGCGTTCGGCGCTTTCTTT. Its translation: CATSRDGVAFGAFF.

In DNA form, the CDR3 reads TGTGCCAGCAGCCTTAGCGGGGGCCGAGATACGCAGTATTTT. Protein product: CASSLSGGRDTQYF. This chain uses TRBV11-2 with TRBJ2-3, with 9 bases identical to TRBD2. The germline V gene encodes CDR1 SGHAT and CDR2 FQNNGV. V lost 5 bases and J lost 5; bases outside the gene matches: 5. The CDR3 totals 14 residues. Full variable domain (remainder filled in from reference TRBV11-2 and TRBJ2-3): EAGVAQSPRYKIIEKRQSVAFWCNPISGHATLYWYQQILGQGPKLLIQFQNNGVVDDSQLPKDRFSAERLKGVDSTLKIQPAKLEDSAVYLCASSLSGGRDTQYFGPGTRLTVL.

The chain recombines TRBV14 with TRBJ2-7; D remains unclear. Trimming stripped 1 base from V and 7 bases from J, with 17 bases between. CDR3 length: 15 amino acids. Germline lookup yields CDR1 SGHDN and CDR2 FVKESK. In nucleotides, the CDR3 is TGTGCCAGCAGCCAAGTAGAGCAACTGGTGGAGGAGCAGTACTTC. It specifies CASSQVEQLVEEQYF.

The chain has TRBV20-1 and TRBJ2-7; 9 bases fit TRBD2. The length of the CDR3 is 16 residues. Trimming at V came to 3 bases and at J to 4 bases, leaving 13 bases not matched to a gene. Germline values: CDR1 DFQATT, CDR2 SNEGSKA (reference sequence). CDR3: CSASHSSASGAYEQYF. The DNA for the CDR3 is TGCAGTGCTAGTCACTCGTCGGCTAGCGGGGCTTACGAGCAGTACTTC.

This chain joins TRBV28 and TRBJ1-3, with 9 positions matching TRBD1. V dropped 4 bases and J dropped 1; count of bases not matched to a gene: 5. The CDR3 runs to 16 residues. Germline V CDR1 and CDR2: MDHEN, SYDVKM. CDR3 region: CASSSATGGSGNTIYF. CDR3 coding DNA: TGTGCCAGCAGTTCCGCGACAGGGGGATCTGGAAACACCATATATTTT.

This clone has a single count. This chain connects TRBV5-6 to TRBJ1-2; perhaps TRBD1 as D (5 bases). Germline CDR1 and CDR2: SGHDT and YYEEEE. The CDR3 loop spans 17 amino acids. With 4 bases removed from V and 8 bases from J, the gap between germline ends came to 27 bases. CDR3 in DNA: TGTGCCAGCAGCGCGATCAGGATAGACAGCGGGCTAGGGGGCTACACCTTC. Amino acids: CASSAIRIDSGLGGYTF. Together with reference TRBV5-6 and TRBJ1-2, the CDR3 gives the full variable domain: DAGVTQSPTHLIKTRGQQVTLRCSPKSGHDTVSWYQQALGQGPQFIFQYYEEEERQRGNFPDRFSGHQFPNYSSELNVNALLLGDSALYLCASSAIRIDSGLGGYTFGSGTRLTVV.

The CDR3: CASSFFLLGASQPQHF. The CDR3 coding sequence is TGTGCCAGCAGTTTCTTCTTGTTAGGGGCAAGCCAGCCCCAGCATTTT. The chain carries TRBV28 and TRBJ1-5, with a possible D match to TRBD1 (5 bases). Trimming took off 3 bases at V and 7 bases at J, with 19 bases between the two ends. Germline CDR1 MDHEN, CDR2 SYDVKM. This CDR3 has 16 amino acids.

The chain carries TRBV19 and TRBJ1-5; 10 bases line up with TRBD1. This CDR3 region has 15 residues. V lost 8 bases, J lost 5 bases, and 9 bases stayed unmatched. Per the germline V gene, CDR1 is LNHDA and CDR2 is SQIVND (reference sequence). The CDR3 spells CASLGTGVSHQPQHF. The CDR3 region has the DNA TGTGCCAGTCTTGGGACAGGGGTATCACATCAGCCCCAGCATTTT.

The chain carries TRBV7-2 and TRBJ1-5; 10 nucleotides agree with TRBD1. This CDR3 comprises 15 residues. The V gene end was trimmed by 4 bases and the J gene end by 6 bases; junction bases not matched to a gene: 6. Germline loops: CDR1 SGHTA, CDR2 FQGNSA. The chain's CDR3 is CASSSGQGYSQPQHF. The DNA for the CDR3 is TGTGCCAGCAGCTCGGGACAGGGGTACAGTCAGCCCCAGCATTTT.